This T cell receptor (beta chain) stems from a study of T cells after yellow fever vaccination. Study observations and caveats: After the booster, 96% of CD4 and about nine tenths of CD8 primary-response clones were re-detected. A secondary response was less intense yet reached its peak sooner, at day 5 versus 15. The CD4 compartment and the CD8 compartment contained a small share of clonotypes in common. Contaminating bulk clonotypes could be abundant in FACS-sorted repertoires.

V dropped 7 bases and J dropped 5 bases, with 17 bases sitting between them. Per germline, CDR1 MNHEY and CDR2 SMNVEV (reference sequence). This CDR3 has 14 residues. TCRdb redid the calling of the 5' RACE reads with MiXCR, one entry per CDR3 protein. The table includes roughly 60,000 distinct CDR3 sequences, approximately 7% detected once. This clonotype has only a few counts. Its specificity is not known. The sample here was CD8+ T cells sorted from PBMCs, taken on the day of the first yellow fever vaccination. The sequence was obtained from a man between 18 and 29 years old who received the YFV17D yellow fever vaccine. The rearrangement links TRBV27 to TRBJ2-5; D might be TRBD1 (6 bases). CDR3 coding DNA: TGTGCCAGCAAATTCCTAGGGGGTTGGGAGACCCAGTACTTC. Residues: CASKFLGGWETQYF.